A selection of T cell receptor beta chains follows, all from one sample in a study of blood T cells in healthy people across ages. TCRdb ran MiXCR on the 5' RACE reads and lists one entry per CDR3 protein. The table lists 1.5 million to 2 million distinct CDR3 sequences, about 28% of them singletons. Source material: blood. Every receptor here comes from a woman between 25 and 40 years old in good health. CDR3s include the opening cysteine and the closing phenylalanine or tryptophan. Fields, in order: CDR3 DNA, CDR3 protein, clone size, D gene, V gene, J gene. The D gene is left open where the match is weak. Where a row states a size, it is once, few, many or the class of an expanded clone; other rows omit it.

CDR3 DNA: TGCAGCGTTGAAGATTGGGGCGGGAGGATGGGAGAGACCCAGTACTTC
CDR3 protein: CSVEDWGGRMGETQYF
clone size: NA
D gene: TRBD2
V gene: TRBV29-1
J gene: TRBJ2-5

CDR3 DNA: TGTGCCAGTGGGGGGACTGGCACAGATGCGCAGTATTTT
CDR3 protein: CASGGTGTDAQYF
clone size: few
D gene: NA
V gene: TRBV7-3
J gene: TRBJ2-3

CDR3 DNA: TGTGCCACCAGCACCCTACAGGGACCCTACGAGCAGTACTTC
CDR3 protein: CATSTLQGPYEQYF
clone size: NA
D gene: NA
V gene: TRBV15
J gene: TRBJ2-7

CDR3 DNA: TGTGCCAGCAGCACTAGCGGGGCAGTCACCACCGGGGAGCTGTTTTTT
CDR3 protein: CASSTSGAVTTGELFF
clone size: NA
D gene: TRBD2
V gene: TRBV7-9
J gene: TRBJ2-2

CDR3 DNA: TGCAGTGCTAGAGAGGGGGCCGAGTCCGGCGAGCAGTACTTC
CDR3 protein: CSAREGAESGEQYF
clone size: many
D gene: NA
V gene: TRBV20-1
J gene: TRBJ2-7

CDR3 DNA: TGTGCCAGCAGTGAACAGGAGGTCCTCTATGGCTACACCTTC
CDR3 protein: CASSEQEVLYGYTF
clone size: once
D gene: NA
V gene: TRBV2
J gene: TRBJ1-2

CDR3 DNA: TGTGCCAGCAGCTCGGGTGTAGCTCCGATGACCTACAATGAGCAGTTCTTC
CDR3 protein: CASSSGVAPMTYNEQFF
clone size: few
D gene: NA
V gene: TRBV14
J gene: TRBJ2-1

CDR3 DNA: TGTGCCAGCAGCTTAGGGGGCTCCGCCTACGAGCAGTGCTTC
CDR3 protein: CASSLGGSAYEQCF
clone size: NA
D gene: NA
V gene: TRBV11-2
J gene: TRBJ2-7

CDR3 DNA: TGTGCCAGCAGCTTGGACCTTGGCGGGGTCAGGGAGCAGTACTTC
CDR3 protein: CASSLDLGGVREQYF
clone size: many
D gene: NA
V gene: TRBV5-5
J gene: TRBJ2-5

CDR3 DNA: TGCGCCAGCAGCTTGGGGGGCGGACAGCGGCAGGACACCGGGGAGCTGTTTTTT
CDR3 protein: CASSLGGGQRQDTGELFF
clone size: NA
D gene: NA
V gene: TRBV5-1
J gene: TRBJ2-2

CDR3 DNA: TGTGCCAGCAGCTTATCCCCAGACAGTAGCTATGGCTACACCTTC
CDR3 protein: CASSLSPDSSYGYTF
clone size: NA
D gene: NA
V gene: TRBV11-2
J gene: TRBJ1-2

CDR3 DNA: TGTGCCGGCAGTTATACTATTATGGAGACCCAGTACTTC
CDR3 protein: CAGSYTIMETQYF
clone size: NA
D gene: NA
V gene: TRBV2
J gene: TRBJ2-5

CDR3 DNA: TGTGCCAGCAGGGACAGTACTCAAGAGCCCCAGTACTTC
CDR3 protein: CASRDSTQEPQYF
clone size: few
D gene: TRBD1
V gene: TRBV18
J gene: TRBJ2-5

CDR3 DNA: TGTGCCAGCAGCCCGCACCGGGACAGGTACTACGAGCAGTACTTC
CDR3 protein: CASSPHRDRYYEQYF
clone size: NA
D gene: TRBD1
V gene: TRBV7-6
J gene: TRBJ2-7

CDR3 DNA: TGTGCCAGCAGTTTAGCGGGGGGATCAGAGATCCAGTACTTC
CDR3 protein: CASSLAGGSEIQYF
clone size: NA
D gene: TRBD2
V gene: TRBV28
J gene: TRBJ2-5

CDR3 DNA: TGTGCCACCAGCAGCCCAGTCCCCCGAGATACGCAGTATTTT
CDR3 protein: CATSSPVPRDTQYF
clone size: few
D gene: NA
V gene: TRBV15
J gene: TRBJ2-3

CDR3 DNA: TGCGCCAGCAGCTTCAAGGGCAGCTACGAGCAGGACTTC
CDR3 protein: CASSFKGSYEQDF
clone size: NA
D gene: NA
V gene: TRBV5-1
J gene: TRBJ2-7

CDR3 DNA: TGTGCCAGCCCCCCCTTCGCGGGACAACAAGAGACCCAGTACTTC
CDR3 protein: CASPPFAGQQETQYF
clone size: many
D gene: NA
V gene: TRBV7-2
J gene: TRBJ2-5

CDR3 DNA: TGTGCCAGCAGCGGGTCAGGGGGCGGGCAGTACTTC
CDR3 protein: CASSGSGGGQYF
clone size: NA
D gene: TRBD1
V gene: TRBV7-6
J gene: TRBJ2-7

CDR3 DNA: TGTGCCATCAGAGTAGCGGGGGACACTTACAATGAGCAGTTCTTC
CDR3 protein: CAIRVAGDTYNEQFF
clone size: NA
D gene: TRBD2
V gene: TRBV15
J gene: TRBJ2-1

CDR3 DNA: TGCGCCAGCAGCTCCGGGACAGGGAGGGCCTACGAGCAGTACTTC
CDR3 protein: CASSSGTGRAYEQYF
clone size: few
D gene: TRBD1
V gene: TRBV5-1
J gene: TRBJ2-7

CDR3 DNA: TGCGCCAGCAGCTTGCTCCCAGGGCGGGAGTTCTCCTACGAGCAGTACTTC
CDR3 protein: CASSLLPGREFSYEQYF
clone size: NA
D gene: TRBD2
V gene: TRBV5-1
J gene: TRBJ2-7

CDR3 DNA: TGTGCCAGCAGGCCCCGGGACAGAAACACTGAAGCTTTCTTT
CDR3 protein: CASRPRDRNTEAFF
clone size: NA
D gene: TRBD1
V gene: TRBV13
J gene: TRBJ1-1

CDR3 DNA: TGTGCCAGCAGCCGACGGACCAACTCCTACAATGAGCAGTTCTTC
CDR3 protein: CASSRRTNSYNEQFF
clone size: NA
D gene: NA
V gene: TRBV7-2
J gene: TRBJ2-1

CDR3 DNA: TGTGCCAGCAGCTACCCGGGACTAGTCAGCGAGCAGTACTTC
CDR3 protein: CASSYPGLVSEQYF
clone size: many
D gene: TRBD2
V gene: TRBV7-9
J gene: TRBJ2-7

CDR3 DNA: TGCAGTGCTAGCTCTGGAGAGACCCAGTACTTC
CDR3 protein: CSASSGETQYF
clone size: many
D gene: NA
V gene: TRBV20-1
J gene: TRBJ2-5

CDR3 DNA: TGTGCCAGCAGCTTTACAGGGACCCGTGAAGCTTTCTTT
CDR3 protein: CASSFTGTREAFF
clone size: NA
D gene: NA
V gene: TRBV5-6
J gene: TRBJ1-1

CDR3 DNA: TGTGCCAGCAGTCTCGCGGACAGGGAGGTGCAGCCCCAGCATTTT
CDR3 protein: CASSLADREVQPQHF
clone size: NA
D gene: TRBD1
V gene: TRBV12-3/TRBV12-4
J gene: TRBJ1-5

CDR3 DNA: TGTGCCAGCTCACCGGGCCGAACGCCCCAAGAGACCCAGTACTTC
CDR3 protein: CASSPGRTPQETQYF
clone size: few
D gene: NA
V gene: TRBV18
J gene: TRBJ2-5

CDR3 DNA: TGTGCCAGCAGCGGCGGGACAATAGCTCGGAAGAGCTCCTACGAGCAGTACTTC
CDR3 protein: CASSGGTIARKSSYEQYF
clone size: NA
D gene: NA
V gene: TRBV9
J gene: TRBJ2-7

CDR3 DNA: TGCAGTGCTCCAGGGGGATCAGCACTTTTCGATACGCAGTATTTT
CDR3 protein: CSAPGGSALFDTQYF
clone size: NA
D gene: TRBD1
V gene: TRBV20-1
J gene: TRBJ2-3

CDR3 DNA: TGTGCCAGCAGTACCCCGCTCGGGGCCCCTGGGGCCAACGTCCTGACTTTC
CDR3 protein: CASSTPLGAPGANVLTF
clone size: many
D gene: NA
V gene: TRBV28
J gene: TRBJ2-6

CDR3 DNA: TGTGCCAGCAAACGGACAGGAGGGTACAATGAGCAGTTCTTC
CDR3 protein: CASKRTGGYNEQFF
clone size: few
D gene: NA
V gene: TRBV6-2/TRBV6-3
J gene: TRBJ2-1

CDR3 DNA: TGTGCCAGCAGCGAAACGACGGGCACAGATACGCTGTATTTT
CDR3 protein: CASSETTGTDTLYF
clone size: once
D gene: NA
V gene: TRBV9
J gene: TRBJ2-3

CDR3 DNA: TGTGCCAGCAGGTTACAGCAAACAGATACGCAGTATTTT
CDR3 protein: CASRLQQTDTQYF
clone size: NA
D gene: NA
V gene: TRBV7-2
J gene: TRBJ2-3

CDR3 DNA: TGTGCCAGCAGTTACCCCGGGACAGAGGAGTACTTC
CDR3 protein: CASSYPGTEEYF
clone size: few
D gene: TRBD1
V gene: TRBV6-5
J gene: TRBJ2-7

CDR3 DNA: TGTGCCAGCAGCCATTGGCGGGAGGCTACCGGGGAGCTGTTTTTT
CDR3 protein: CASSHWREATGELFF
clone size: NA
D gene: TRBD2
V gene: TRBV3-1
J gene: TRBJ2-2

CDR3 DNA: TGTGCCAGCAGCAAGTGGCGTGGGGGGTTGTCGTCTGGGGCCAACGTCCTGACTTTC
CDR3 protein: CASSKWRGGLSSGANVLTF
clone size: NA
D gene: NA
V gene: TRBV7-8
J gene: TRBJ2-6

CDR3 DNA: TGTGCCAGCAGCTTATTCGTGGGAGCAGATAGTGAGCAGTTCTTC
CDR3 protein: CASSLFVGADSEQFF
clone size: NA
D gene: NA
V gene: TRBV11-2
J gene: TRBJ2-1

CDR3 DNA: TGTGCCAGCAGTTCTCTAGCGGAGGCCTCCTACGAGCAGTACTTC
CDR3 protein: CASSSLAEASYEQYF
clone size: few
D gene: TRBD2
V gene: TRBV6-2/TRBV6-3
J gene: TRBJ2-7

CDR3 DNA: TGTGCCAGCAGTTACCGAATCACTAGCGACAATGAGCAGTTCTTC
CDR3 protein: CASSYRITSDNEQFF
clone size: few
D gene: TRBD2
V gene: TRBV6-5
J gene: TRBJ2-1

CDR3 DNA: TGTGCCAGCAGCTTTTCCGGTGGAAACACCATATATTTT
CDR3 protein: CASSFSGGNTIYF
clone size: few
D gene: NA
V gene: TRBV7-9
J gene: TRBJ1-3

CDR3 DNA: TGTGCCAGCAGCCCTACTAGTGGCGCTCTCGAGCAGTACTTC
CDR3 protein: CASSPTSGALEQYF
clone size: many
D gene: NA
V gene: TRBV3-1
J gene: TRBJ2-7